A selection of T cell receptor beta chains follows, all from one sample in a study of shared clonotypes between healthy human individuals. The method was immunoSEQ multiplex PCR; TCRdb's version includes in-frame clones alone and lacks a portion of them. The data contain some 900,000 clones, over 75% of them singletons. Sequencing was carried out using memory CD4+ T cells sorted from blood. These receptors were taken from a man aged 18 to 35 in good health. CDR3s include the opening cysteine and the closing phenylalanine or tryptophan. D genes are given only for firm matches. Rows may omit the clone size; those that give it use once, few, many or a size class.

j_gene,len,abundance,d_gene,v_gene,CDR3aa,CDR3nt
TRBJ2-5,12,-,-,TRBV7-9,CASSLVVETQYF,TGTGCCAGCAGCTTAGTAGTAGAGACCCAGTACTTC
TRBJ2-2,14,-,TRBD1,TRBV6-1,CASWDRGNTGELFF,TGTGCCAGCTGGGACAGGGGGAACACCGGGGAGCTGTTTTTT
TRBJ2-3,13,once,TRBD1,TRBV5-1,CASRDRDTDTQYF,TGCGCCAGCAGGGACAGGGACACAGATACGCAGTATTTT
TRBJ1-1,14,-,-,TRBV28,CASSLRTAYTEAFF,TGTGCCAGCAGTTTAAGGACAGCTTACACTGAAGCTTTCTTT
TRBJ1-1,14,many,-,TRBV10-3,CAISEWGPNTEAFF,TGTGCCATCAGTGAGTGGGGACCGAACACTGAAGCTTTCTTT
TRBJ2-1,15,few,-,TRBV7-6,CASSRDSSSYNEQFF,TGTGCCAGCAGCCGGGACTCAAGCTCCTACAATGAGCAGTTCTTC
TRBJ2-2,15,-,-,TRBV19,CASTPGQINTGELFF,TGTGCCAGTACCCCGGGACAAATTAACACCGGGGAGCTGTTTTTT
TRBJ1-2,15,-,-,TRBV2,CASNRGAGRNYGYTF,TGTGCCAGCAATCGTGGTGCAGGGCGGAACTATGGCTACACCTTC
TRBJ2-1,14,-,-,TRBV29-1,CSLRRTDIYNEQFF,TGCAGCCTTAGAAGGACTGATATCTACAATGAGCAGTTCTTC
TRBJ2-7,14,-,-,TRBV2,CASRLEGEFYEQYF,TGTGCCAGCAGGCTTGAAGGTGAATTTTACGAGCAGTACTTC
TRBJ2-1,15,-,TRBD1,TRBV7-9,CASSPRKGQGYEQFF,TGTGCCAGCAGCCCCAGAAAAGGACAGGGCTATGAGCAGTTCTTC
TRBJ1-2,13,-,-,TRBV7-2,CASSFTANYGYTF,TGTGCCAGCAGCTTTACAGCGAACTATGGCTACACCTTC
TRBJ2-2,14,-,-,TRBV23-1,CASSQKQGSGELFF,TGCGCCAGCAGTCAGAAGCAGGGGTCCGGGGAGCTGTTTTTT
TRBJ1-1,14,few,-,TRBV7-9,CASSSAGTRNRAFF,TGTGCCAGCAGCTCCGCCGGGACCAGGAACAGGGCTTTCTTT
TRBJ1-1,12,-,-,TRBV29-1,CSVAGGDTEAFF,TGCAGCGTTGCTGGGGGGGACACTGAAGCTTTCTTT
TRBJ1-1,14,-,-,TRBV6-1,CASIPGLWNTEAFF,TGTGCCAGCATCCCGGGACTCTGGAACACTGAAGCTTTCTTT
TRBJ2-3,14,-,TRBD2,TRBV4-1,CASSQGLTKDTQYF,TGCGCCAGCAGCCAGGGACTAACGAAAGATACGCAGTATTTT
TRBJ2-5,13,-,-,TRBV5-6,CASSFLGRETQYF,TGTGCCAGCAGCTTTTTGGGCCGGGAGACCCAGTACTTC
TRBJ1-2,15,many,-,TRBV14,CASSYSMTGLSGYTF,TGTGCCAGCAGCTATTCTATGACAGGTCTCTCTGGCTACACCTTC
TRBJ1-4,16,-,-,TRBV19,CASSVPTGSFGEKLFF,TGTGCCAGTAGTGTCCCTACAGGGTCGTTTGGTGAAAAACTGTTTTTT
TRBJ1-1,12,-,-,TRBV18,CASSPRAAEAFF,TGTGCCAGCTCCCCCCGTGCGGCTGAAGCTTTCTTT
TRBJ2-3,18,-,-,TRBV19,CASSIDIRGVWDTDTQYF,TGTGCCAGTAGTATAGATATAAGGGGGGTTTGGGACACAGATACGCAGTATTTT
TRBJ1-3,15,-,-,TRBV9,CASSVSSSSGNTIYF,TGTGCCAGCAGCGTATCCAGTAGCTCTGGAAACACCATATATTTT
TRBJ1-4,17,-,TRBD1,TRBV7-2,CASRRTGLLATNEKLFF,TGTGCCAGCAGGCGGACAGGGCTCCTTGCAACTAATGAAAAACTGTTTTTT
TRBJ2-3,14,-,-,TRBV6-1,CASSIGESTDTQYF,TGTGCCAGCAGTATCGGGGAAAGCACAGATACGCAGTATTTT
TRBJ1-6,15,-,-,TRBV5-1,CASSANNGGNSPLHF,TGCGCCAGCAGCGCGAACAACGGAGGTAATTCACCCCTCCACTTT
TRBJ1-2,16,-,-,TRBV6-6,CASSYSRRDANYGYTF,TGTGCCAGCAGTTACTCACGGCGGGACGCTAACTATGGCTACACCTTC
TRBJ1-1,15,many,TRBD1,TRBV5-6,CASSSRQGRYEEAFF,TGTGCCAGCAGCTCCCGACAGGGAAGGTACGAAGAAGCTTTCTTT
TRBJ1-1,14,few,TRBD1,TRBV29-1,CSVYMDRVSTEAFF,TGCAGCGTCTACATGGACAGGGTTAGCACTGAAGCTTTCTTT
TRBJ1-3,15,few,-,TRBV15,CATSTPQVSGNTIYF,TGTGCCACCAGCACCCCTCAGGTCTCTGGAAACACCATATATTTT
TRBJ1-5,14,-,-,TRBV7-9,CASSPRPSNQPQHF,TGTGCCAGCAGCCCGCGCCCTAGCAATCAGCCCCAGCATTTT
TRBJ2-1,17,-,-,TRBV5-4,CASSLGPAAQAYNEQFF,TGTGCCAGCAGCTTGGGGCCCGCGGCCCAAGCCTACAATGAGCAGTTCTTC
TRBJ2-3,15,-,-,TRBV5-1,CASSPGDPSTDTQYF,TGCGCCAGCAGCCCGGGGGACCCCTCCACAGATACGCAGTATTTT
TRBJ2-6,14,-,-,TRBV6-5,CASILHSGANVLTF,TGTGCCAGCATTTTACACTCTGGGGCCAACGTCCTGACTTTC
TRBJ1-6,14,-,-,TRBV7-2,CASSQIRDDSPLHF,TGTGCCAGCAGCCAAATCCGGGACGACTCACCCCTCCACTTT
TRBJ1-1,13,few,TRBD1,TRBV10-2,CASTPTGILQAFF,TGCGCCAGCACCCCGACAGGGATCTTACAAGCTTTCTTT
TRBJ1-6,16,once,-,TRBV7-9,CASSPMGGTSNSPLHF,TGTGCCAGCAGCCCAATGGGGGGGACATCTAATTCACCCCTCCACTTT
TRBJ2-3,12,-,-,TRBV4-2,CASSWDTDTQYF,TGTGCCAGCAGCTGGGACACAGATACGCAGTATTTT
TRBJ2-7,14,-,TRBD1,TRBV11-2,CASSLTGVNYEQYF,TGTGCCAGCAGCTTAACAGGGGTCAACTACGAGCAGTACTTC
TRBJ2-6,15,-,-,TRBV9,CASSVGDSGANVLTF,TGTGCCAGCAGCGTGGGGGACTCTGGGGCCAACGTCCTGACTTTC
TRBJ1-1,13,-,TRBD1,TRBV30,CAAPGQGATEAFF,TGTGCCGCTCCGGGACAGGGGGCCACTGAAGCTTTCTTT
TRBJ2-1,13,-,TRBD2,TRBV7-2,CASSLVAGMSGFF,TGTGCCAGCAGCTTAGTAGCGGGGATGAGCGGGTTCTTC
TRBJ2-7,15,-,-,TRBV7-2,CASSLSGTPGYEQYF,TGTGCCAGCAGCTTATCAGGAACCCCCGGATACGAGCAGTACTTC
TRBJ2-2,17,many,TRBD2,TRBV4-3,CASSQGTSGSKGGELFF,TGCGCCAGCAGCCAAGGGACTAGCGGGAGTAAGGGCGGGGAGCTGTTTTTT
TRBJ2-3,16,-,-,TRBV7-2,CASSLNGGVIVDTQYF,TGTGCCAGCAGCTTAAATGGGGGAGTGATTGTAGATACGCAGTATTTT
TRBJ1-4,15,-,TRBD1,TRBV7-2,CASSLDPGQLEKLFF,TGTGCCAGCAGCTTAGATCCGGGACAGTTAGAAAAACTGTTTTTT
TRBJ2-2,14,-,TRBD1,TRBV27,CASTSDRVIGELFF,TGTGCCAGCACCTCCGACAGGGTTATCGGGGAGCTGTTTTTT
TRBJ1-2,13,-,-,TRBV6-1,CASSERGGLGYTF,TGTGCCAGCAGTGAGAGGGGGGGCCTAGGCTACACCTTC
TRBJ1-2,14,-,TRBD1,TRBV18,CASSPGTGPYGYTF,TGTGCCAGCTCACCTGGGACAGGGCCCTATGGCTACACCTTC
TRBJ2-5,14,-,TRBD1,TRBV11-1,CASSPQGAGETQYF,TGTGCCAGCAGCCCACAGGGGGCCGGGGAGACCCAGTACTTC
TRBJ2-7,15,-,-,TRBV10-3,CAISEGLTGPYEQYF,TGTGCCATCAGTGAAGGGCTTACGGGTCCCTACGAGCAGTACTTC
TRBJ1-2,13,few,-,TRBV2,CASAVKAGDGYTF,TGTGCCAGCGCCGTCAAAGCGGGGGACGGCTACACCTTC
TRBJ2-1,12,-,-,TRBV28,CASSLRRNEQFF,TGTGCCAGCAGTTTACGGAGGAATGAGCAGTTCTTC
TRBJ2-5,13,-,-,TRBV27,CASRQADQETQYF,TGTGCCAGCAGGCAAGCCGACCAAGAGACCCAGTACTTC
TRBJ1-6,16,few,TRBD1,TRBV30,CAWSRTSGTGNSPLHF,TGTGCCTGGAGTCGTACATCCGGGACAGGGAATTCACCCCTCCACTTT
TRBJ1-3,14,few,-,TRBV14,CASSQGDLRNTIYF,TGTGCCAGCAGCCAAGGTGACTTAAGAAACACCATATATTTT
TRBJ1-1,15,-,-,TRBV28,CASTRTVKGSTEAFF,TGTGCCAGCACTCGCACAGTCAAGGGATCCACTGAAGCTTTCTTT